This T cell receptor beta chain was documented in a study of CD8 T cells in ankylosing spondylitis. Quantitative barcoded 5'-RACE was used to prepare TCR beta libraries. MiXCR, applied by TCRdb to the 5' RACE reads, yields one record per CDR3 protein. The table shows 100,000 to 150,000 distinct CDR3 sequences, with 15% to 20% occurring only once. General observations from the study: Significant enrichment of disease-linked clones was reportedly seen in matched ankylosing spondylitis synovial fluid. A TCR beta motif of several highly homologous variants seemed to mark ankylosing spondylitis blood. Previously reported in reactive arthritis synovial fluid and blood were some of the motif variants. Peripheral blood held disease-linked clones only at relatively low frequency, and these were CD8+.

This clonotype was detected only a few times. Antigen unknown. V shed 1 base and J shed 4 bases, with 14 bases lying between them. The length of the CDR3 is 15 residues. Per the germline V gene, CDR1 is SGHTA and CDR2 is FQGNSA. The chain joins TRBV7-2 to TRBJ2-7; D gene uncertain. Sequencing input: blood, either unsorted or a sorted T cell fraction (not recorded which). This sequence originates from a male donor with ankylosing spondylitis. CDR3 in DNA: TGTGCCAGCAGCTTAGAACAGCGATTGGGGTACGAGCAGTACTTC. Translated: CASSLEQRLGYEQYF.